The 10 T cell receptor beta chains below all came from one sample that was sequenced in a study of cytomegalovirus exposure and HLA in healthy donors. Produced via immunoSEQ multiplex PCR; TCRdb's table is partial and in-frame only. The sample holds 130,000 to 150,000 clones; approximately 90% are singletons and the top ten take over 5%. Sequenced sample: PBMCs. The receptors stem from a woman aged 25 to 45 in good health and CMV-seropositive.

The chain joins TRBV5-1 to TRBJ2-1; TRBD1 aligns across 7 bases. The CDR3 contains 14 residues. Per germline, CDR1 SGHRS and CDR2 YFSETQ. J lost 4 bases, V lost 3 bases, and 4 bases had no gene match. The DNA of the CDR3 is TGCGCCAGCAGCTACATGACAGGGTACAATGAGCAGTTCTTC. It specifies CASSYMTGYNEQFF.

This chain joins TRBV28 and TRBJ2-5, with D possibly matching TRBD2 (5 bases). The length of the CDR3 is 15 residues. Trimming took off 5 bases at V and 5 bases at J, with 18 bases between the two ends. In germline, CDR1 is MDHEN, CDR2 SYDVKM. CDR3 residues: CASSPPAGNGETQYF. CDR3 DNA sequence: TGTGCCAGCAGTCCGCCGGCGGGTAATGGGGAGACCCAGTACTTC.

The CDR3 sequence: CASTEREGLVPFF. CDR3 DNA sequence: TGCGCCAGCACCGAGCGGGAGGGCCTCGTGCCGTTCTTC. The V gene is TRBV5-1, the J gene TRBJ2-1; 10 nucleotides align to TRBD2. CDR1 and CDR2 (germline): SGHRS, YFSETQ. There are 13 residues in the CDR3. Unmatched junction bases numbered 12, after V lost 6 bases and J lost 15 bases.

The V gene is TRBV7-9, the J gene TRBJ1-5, with D perhaps TRBD1 (6 bases). The length of the CDR3 is 14 residues. CDR1 SEHNR and CDR2 FQNEAQ come from the germline V gene (reference sequence). V was trimmed by 4 bases and J by 2 bases, leaving 9 bases between them. CDR3 in amino acids: CASSSQGGNQPQHF. CDR3 nucleotide sequence: TGTGCCAGCAGCTCACAGGGAGGCAATCAGCCCCAGCATTTT.

Points on this clone: Different DNA sequences within this sample yield the same CDR3. The chain recombines TRBV11-2 with TRBJ2-7; 9 bases line up with TRBD2. The junction had 3 bases not matched to a gene; V was cut back by 0 bases and J by 3 bases. The germline gives CDR1 SGHAT, CDR2 FQNNGV. The CDR3 loop spans 15 amino acids. The CDR3 here is CASSLEGRGGYEQYF. The CDR3 nucleotides read TGTGCCAGCAGCTTAGAAGGGCGGGGGGGCTACGAGCAGTACTTC.

This clone occurred once. The chain is built from TRBV7-9 and TRBJ2-7, with D perhaps TRBD2 (5 bases). Germline CDR1 reads SEHNR; CDR2 reads FQNEAQ (reference sequence). Trimming cost V 5 bases and J 3 bases, with 11 bases left between them. The CDR3 runs to 13 residues. Written as DNA, the CDR3 is TGTGCCAGCAGCACCCGGGGTCTCTACGAGCAGTACTTC. Its protein is CASSTRGLYEQYF.

The chain employs TRBV19 and TRBJ2-1; D gene unclear. V shed 10 bases and J shed 4 bases, with 17 bases lying between them. This CDR3 has 14 residues. The V gene's germline CDR1 is LNHDA and CDR2 SQIVND (reference sequence). The CDR3 is CATERGAAYNEQFF. DNA for the CDR3: TGTGCCACCGAGCGCGGAGCCGCTTACAATGAGCAGTTCTTC.

This chain joins TRBV18 and TRBJ1-2; 7 nucleotides agree with TRBD1. This CDR3 has 15 amino acids. The germline gives CDR1 KGHSH, CDR2 LQKENI. V lost 1 base to trimming and J lost 4 bases; unmatched junction nucleotides: 6. In DNA, the CDR3 is TGTGCCAGCTCACCACAGGGGGCGCGCGGCTATGGCTACACCTTC. It specifies CASSPQGARGYGYTF.

The gene calls are TRBV4-1 and TRBJ1-2, with 11 bases fitting TRBD1. The V and J ends lost 3 bases and 8 bases, in that order; junction bases with no gene match: 8. Germline assignment: CDR1 MGHRA and CDR2 YSYEKL. CDR3 length equals 15 residues. The CDR3 protein is CASSHGQGAKDGYTF. As DNA, the CDR3 is TGCGCCAGCAGCCACGGACAGGGGGCGAAGGACGGCTACACCTTC.

This chain joins TRBV9 and TRBJ1-4; 8 bases are a match to TRBD1. CDR3 length equals 15 residues. The germline V gene has CDR1 SGDLS and CDR2 YYNGEE. The V segment lost 3 bases and the J segment 3 bases; nucleotides outside the gene matches: 4. CDR3: CASSAGQGSNEKLFF. The DNA of the CDR3 is TGTGCCAGCAGCGCCGGACAGGGATCTAATGAAAAACTGTTTTTT.